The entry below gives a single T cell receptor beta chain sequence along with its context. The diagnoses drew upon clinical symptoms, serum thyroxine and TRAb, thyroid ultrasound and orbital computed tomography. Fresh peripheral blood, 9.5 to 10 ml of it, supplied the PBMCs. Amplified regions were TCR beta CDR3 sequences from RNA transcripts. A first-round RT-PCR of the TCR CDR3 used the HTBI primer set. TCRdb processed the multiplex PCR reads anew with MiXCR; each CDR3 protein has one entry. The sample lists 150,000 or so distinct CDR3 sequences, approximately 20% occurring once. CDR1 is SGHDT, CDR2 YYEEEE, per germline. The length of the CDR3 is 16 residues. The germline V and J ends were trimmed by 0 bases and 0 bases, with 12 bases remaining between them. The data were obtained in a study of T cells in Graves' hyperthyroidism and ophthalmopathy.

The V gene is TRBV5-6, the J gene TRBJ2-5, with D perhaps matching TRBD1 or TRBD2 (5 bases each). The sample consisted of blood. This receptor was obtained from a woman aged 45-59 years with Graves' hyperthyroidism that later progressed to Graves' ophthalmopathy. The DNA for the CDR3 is TGTGCCAGCAGCTTGGTTGGGACCAAGTACCAAGAGACCCAGTACTTC. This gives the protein CASSLVGTKYQETQYF.